A selection of T cell receptor beta chains follows, all from one sample in a study of T cell changes during pregnancy in multiple sclerosis. Clones were sequenced by immunoSEQ multiplex PCR, and TCRdb holds only the in-frame ones, with some missing. The profile shows 43,000 or so clones, about nine tenths of them singletons. The sample taken for sequencing was PBMCs (not recorded whether the cells were cultured). The receptors were sampled from a female donor with multiple sclerosis, enrolled in a pregnancy study. Each CDR3 is given with its conserved first and last residue. A D gene is named only where the DNA matches it firmly. For some rows the clone size is stated as once, few or many, or as a class when expanded; others skip it.

TRBD2,NA,TRBV4-1,TRBJ2-5,CASSPEVEREGPWDTQYF,TGCGCCAGCAGCCCAGAGGTTGAGCGGGAGGGGCCCTGGGACACCCAGTACTTC
NA,NA,TRBV30,TRBJ2-1,CAWSGPSYNEQFF,TGTGCCTGGAGCGGACCTTCCTACAATGAGCAGTTCTTC
TRBD1,NA,TRBV5-1,TRBJ1-1,CASSYGQGVTTEAFF,TGCGCCAGCAGCTATGGACAGGGAGTGACCACTGAAGCTTTCTTT
NA,NA,TRBV5-1,TRBJ1-5,CASSLDGGSGQPQHF,TGCGCCAGCAGCTTGGATGGAGGGTCAGGACAGCCCCAGCATTTT
NA,NA,TRBV28,TRBJ2-7,CASSLMMGGPYEQYF,TGTGCCAGCAGTTTAATGATGGGGGGCCCTTACGAGCAGTACTTC
NA,medium-sized,TRBV12-5,TRBJ1-1,CASGLSSGFNTEAFF,TGTGCTAGTGGTTTGTCTTCGGGATTCAACACTGAAGCTTTCTTT
NA,NA,TRBV4-1,TRBJ2-7,CASSQDWDRSYEQYF,TGCGCCAGCAGCCAAGATTGGGACCGTTCCTACGAGCAGTACTTC
TRBD1,NA,TRBV13,TRBJ1-1,CASSSGTVNTEAFF,TGTGCCAGCAGCTCAGGGACAGTGAACACTGAAGCTTTCTTT
TRBD2,NA,TRBV5-4,TRBJ2-5,CASSRGTSGRIQETQYF,TGTGCCAGCAGCCGAGGCACTAGCGGGAGGATCCAAGAGACCCAGTACTTC
TRBD1,NA,TRBV5-1,TRBJ2-6,CASSLTGGTGANVLTF,TGCGCCAGCAGCTTAACAGGGGGTACAGGGGCCAACGTCCTGACTTTC
TRBD1,few,TRBV29-1,TRBJ1-5,CSVAQGVGNSNQPQHF,TGCAGCGTTGCCCAGGGGGTAGGTAATAGCAATCAGCCCCAGCATTTT
TRBD1,NA,TRBV15,TRBJ1-1,CATSRVRDSEAFF,TGTGCCACCAGCAGAGTAAGGGACAGTGAAGCTTTCTTT
TRBD2,once,TRBV11-3,TRBJ2-5,CASSRGTGLAEETQYF,TGTGCCAGCAGCCGAGGGACGGGACTAGCAGAAGAGACCCAGTACTTC
NA,once,TRBV5-6,TRBJ2-7,CASSGVGRQYF,TGTGCCAGCAGCGGCGTGGGACGACAGTACTTC
TRBD2,NA,TRBV5-1,TRBJ2-2,CASSSRTSGSNTGELFF,TGCGCCAGCAGCTCGAGGACTAGCGGCTCGAACACCGGGGAGCTGTTTTTT
NA,NA,TRBV6-1,TRBJ2-7,CASSESSANYEQYF,TGTGCCAGCAGTGAATCTAGCGCGAACTACGAGCAGTACTTC
NA,NA,TRBV2,TRBJ1-5,CASSPSAYSNQPQHF,TGTGCCAGCAGCCCATCCGCGTATAGCAATCAGCCCCAGCATTTT
TRBD1,NA,TRBV4-1,TRBJ2-1,CASSRGYRDRGYNEQFF,TGCGCCAGCAGCCGAGGTTACCGGGACAGGGGCTACAATGAGCAGTTCTTC
NA,NA,TRBV25-1,TRBJ2-1,CASSDRRDGEQFF,TGTGCCAGCAGTGATCGAAGGGATGGTGAGCAGTTCTTC
NA,NA,TRBV7-9,TRBJ2-1,CASSAVDNEQFF,TGTGCCAGCAGCGCTGTAGACAATGAGCAGTTCTTC
NA,NA,TRBV7-9,TRBJ2-5,CASSVRQTKETQYF,TGTGCCAGCAGCGTTCGGCAGACAAAAGAGACCCAGTACTTC
NA,NA,TRBV20-1,TRBJ2-1,CSATDYPEQFF,TGCAGTGCTACCGACTACCCTGAGCAGTTCTTC
NA,NA,TRBV7-7,TRBJ2-1,CASSLGRSYNEQFF,TGTGCTAGCAGCTTAGGACGGAGTTACAATGAGCAGTTCTTC
TRBD2,NA,TRBV7-9,TRBJ2-7,CASSFSGTYEQYF,TGTGCCAGCAGCTTCAGCGGGACCTACGAGCAGTACTTC
NA,NA,TRBV2,TRBJ2-7,CASRRTAELSYEQYF,TGTGCCAGCAGACGGACAGCCGAGTTATCCTACGAGCAGTACTTC
TRBD2,NA,TRBV6-1,TRBJ2-1,CASSELAGGYNEQFF,TGTGCCAGCAGTGAACTAGCGGGAGGGTACAATGAGCAGTTCTTC
NA,NA,TRBV14,TRBJ1-2,CASSQEGGYTF,TGTGCCAGCAGCCAAGAAGGGGGCTACACCTTC
NA,NA,TRBV4-3,TRBJ1-2,CASSTTGRVELEGYTF,TGCGCCAGCAGCACAACCGGCAGGGTTGAACTCGAGGGCTACACCTTC
NA,NA,TRBV30,TRBJ1-4,CAGRRSPTNEKLFF,TGTGCCGGGAGGCGAAGCCCAACTAATGAAAAACTGTTTTTT
NA,NA,TRBV5-1,TRBJ1-2,CASSLAGNYGYTF,TGCGCCAGCAGCTTGGCTGGTAACTATGGCTACACCTTC
TRBD1,NA,TRBV7-9,TRBJ1-1,CASSSTGGNTEAFF,TGTGCCAGCAGCTCGACAGGGGGAAACACTGAAGCTTTCTTT
TRBD2,NA,TRBV18,TRBJ2-1,CASSKSGEAGDYNEQFF,TGTGCCAGCTCAAAAAGTGGGGAAGCGGGAGACTACAATGAGCAGTTCTTC
TRBD2,NA,TRBV18,TRBJ2-3,CASSPSSGTSTDTQYF,TGTGCCAGCTCACCTAGTAGCGGGACCAGCACAGATACGCAGTATTTT
NA,few,TRBV10-1,TRBJ1-5,CASSEQGQGIPFNQPQHF,TGCGCCAGCAGTGAGCAAGGCCAGGGGATCCCGTTCAATCAGCCCCAGCATTTT
TRBD1,NA,TRBV27,TRBJ1-4,CASSLLAGTGGEKLFF,TGTGCCAGCAGTTTATTGGCCGGGACAGGGGGGGAAAAACTGTTTTTT
NA,NA,TRBV25-1,TRBJ1-1,CATSDQGRNTEAFF,TGTGCCACATCAGATCAGGGACGAAACACTGAAGCTTTCTTT
TRBD1,NA,TRBV5-1,TRBJ1-4,CASSWDRTNEKLFF,TGCGCCAGCAGCTGGGACAGGACTAATGAAAAACTGTTTTTT
TRBD2,NA,TRBV13,TRBJ2-1,CASSLGFGLDVYEQFF,TGTGCCAGCAGCTTAGGATTCGGACTAGACGTCTATGAGCAGTTCTTC
NA,NA,TRBV6-5,TRBJ1-1,CASSYSMGSGTEAFF,TGTGCCAGCAGTTACTCGATGGGGTCGGGCACTGAAGCTTTCTTT
NA,NA,TRBV25-1,TRBJ1-4,CASSIMGANEKLFF,TGTGCCAGCAGTATTATGGGGGCTAATGAAAAACTGTTTTTT
NA,NA,TRBV4-3,TRBJ1-2,CASSQGRTGNYGYTF,TGCGCCAGCAGCCAAGGACGAACAGGGAACTATGGCTACACCTTC
NA,NA,TRBV6-1,TRBJ1-1,CASANLGLNTEAFF,TGTGCCAGTGCTAATTTAGGGCTGAACACTGAAGCTTTCTTT
NA,once,TRBV19,TRBJ1-5,CASSPSADQPQHF,TGTGCCAGTAGCCCTTCCGCGGATCAGCCCCAGCATTTT
NA,NA,TRBV28,TRBJ1-3,CASRDTGNTIYF,TGTGCCAGCAGGGACACTGGAAACACCATATATTTT
NA,NA,TRBV25-1,TRBJ2-5,CASSEWAFTLGETQYF,TGTGCCAGCAGTGAATGGGCTTTCACCCTGGGGGAGACCCAGTACTTC
TRBD2,once,TRBV4-3,TRBJ2-7,CASSQTKAGSREQYF,TGCGCCAGCAGCCAAACCAAAGCGGGAAGTCGAGAGCAGTACTTC
NA,few,TRBV27,TRBJ1-5,CASSIRRGNQPQHF,TGTGCCAGCAGCATCCGTAGGGGCAATCAGCCCCAGCATTTT